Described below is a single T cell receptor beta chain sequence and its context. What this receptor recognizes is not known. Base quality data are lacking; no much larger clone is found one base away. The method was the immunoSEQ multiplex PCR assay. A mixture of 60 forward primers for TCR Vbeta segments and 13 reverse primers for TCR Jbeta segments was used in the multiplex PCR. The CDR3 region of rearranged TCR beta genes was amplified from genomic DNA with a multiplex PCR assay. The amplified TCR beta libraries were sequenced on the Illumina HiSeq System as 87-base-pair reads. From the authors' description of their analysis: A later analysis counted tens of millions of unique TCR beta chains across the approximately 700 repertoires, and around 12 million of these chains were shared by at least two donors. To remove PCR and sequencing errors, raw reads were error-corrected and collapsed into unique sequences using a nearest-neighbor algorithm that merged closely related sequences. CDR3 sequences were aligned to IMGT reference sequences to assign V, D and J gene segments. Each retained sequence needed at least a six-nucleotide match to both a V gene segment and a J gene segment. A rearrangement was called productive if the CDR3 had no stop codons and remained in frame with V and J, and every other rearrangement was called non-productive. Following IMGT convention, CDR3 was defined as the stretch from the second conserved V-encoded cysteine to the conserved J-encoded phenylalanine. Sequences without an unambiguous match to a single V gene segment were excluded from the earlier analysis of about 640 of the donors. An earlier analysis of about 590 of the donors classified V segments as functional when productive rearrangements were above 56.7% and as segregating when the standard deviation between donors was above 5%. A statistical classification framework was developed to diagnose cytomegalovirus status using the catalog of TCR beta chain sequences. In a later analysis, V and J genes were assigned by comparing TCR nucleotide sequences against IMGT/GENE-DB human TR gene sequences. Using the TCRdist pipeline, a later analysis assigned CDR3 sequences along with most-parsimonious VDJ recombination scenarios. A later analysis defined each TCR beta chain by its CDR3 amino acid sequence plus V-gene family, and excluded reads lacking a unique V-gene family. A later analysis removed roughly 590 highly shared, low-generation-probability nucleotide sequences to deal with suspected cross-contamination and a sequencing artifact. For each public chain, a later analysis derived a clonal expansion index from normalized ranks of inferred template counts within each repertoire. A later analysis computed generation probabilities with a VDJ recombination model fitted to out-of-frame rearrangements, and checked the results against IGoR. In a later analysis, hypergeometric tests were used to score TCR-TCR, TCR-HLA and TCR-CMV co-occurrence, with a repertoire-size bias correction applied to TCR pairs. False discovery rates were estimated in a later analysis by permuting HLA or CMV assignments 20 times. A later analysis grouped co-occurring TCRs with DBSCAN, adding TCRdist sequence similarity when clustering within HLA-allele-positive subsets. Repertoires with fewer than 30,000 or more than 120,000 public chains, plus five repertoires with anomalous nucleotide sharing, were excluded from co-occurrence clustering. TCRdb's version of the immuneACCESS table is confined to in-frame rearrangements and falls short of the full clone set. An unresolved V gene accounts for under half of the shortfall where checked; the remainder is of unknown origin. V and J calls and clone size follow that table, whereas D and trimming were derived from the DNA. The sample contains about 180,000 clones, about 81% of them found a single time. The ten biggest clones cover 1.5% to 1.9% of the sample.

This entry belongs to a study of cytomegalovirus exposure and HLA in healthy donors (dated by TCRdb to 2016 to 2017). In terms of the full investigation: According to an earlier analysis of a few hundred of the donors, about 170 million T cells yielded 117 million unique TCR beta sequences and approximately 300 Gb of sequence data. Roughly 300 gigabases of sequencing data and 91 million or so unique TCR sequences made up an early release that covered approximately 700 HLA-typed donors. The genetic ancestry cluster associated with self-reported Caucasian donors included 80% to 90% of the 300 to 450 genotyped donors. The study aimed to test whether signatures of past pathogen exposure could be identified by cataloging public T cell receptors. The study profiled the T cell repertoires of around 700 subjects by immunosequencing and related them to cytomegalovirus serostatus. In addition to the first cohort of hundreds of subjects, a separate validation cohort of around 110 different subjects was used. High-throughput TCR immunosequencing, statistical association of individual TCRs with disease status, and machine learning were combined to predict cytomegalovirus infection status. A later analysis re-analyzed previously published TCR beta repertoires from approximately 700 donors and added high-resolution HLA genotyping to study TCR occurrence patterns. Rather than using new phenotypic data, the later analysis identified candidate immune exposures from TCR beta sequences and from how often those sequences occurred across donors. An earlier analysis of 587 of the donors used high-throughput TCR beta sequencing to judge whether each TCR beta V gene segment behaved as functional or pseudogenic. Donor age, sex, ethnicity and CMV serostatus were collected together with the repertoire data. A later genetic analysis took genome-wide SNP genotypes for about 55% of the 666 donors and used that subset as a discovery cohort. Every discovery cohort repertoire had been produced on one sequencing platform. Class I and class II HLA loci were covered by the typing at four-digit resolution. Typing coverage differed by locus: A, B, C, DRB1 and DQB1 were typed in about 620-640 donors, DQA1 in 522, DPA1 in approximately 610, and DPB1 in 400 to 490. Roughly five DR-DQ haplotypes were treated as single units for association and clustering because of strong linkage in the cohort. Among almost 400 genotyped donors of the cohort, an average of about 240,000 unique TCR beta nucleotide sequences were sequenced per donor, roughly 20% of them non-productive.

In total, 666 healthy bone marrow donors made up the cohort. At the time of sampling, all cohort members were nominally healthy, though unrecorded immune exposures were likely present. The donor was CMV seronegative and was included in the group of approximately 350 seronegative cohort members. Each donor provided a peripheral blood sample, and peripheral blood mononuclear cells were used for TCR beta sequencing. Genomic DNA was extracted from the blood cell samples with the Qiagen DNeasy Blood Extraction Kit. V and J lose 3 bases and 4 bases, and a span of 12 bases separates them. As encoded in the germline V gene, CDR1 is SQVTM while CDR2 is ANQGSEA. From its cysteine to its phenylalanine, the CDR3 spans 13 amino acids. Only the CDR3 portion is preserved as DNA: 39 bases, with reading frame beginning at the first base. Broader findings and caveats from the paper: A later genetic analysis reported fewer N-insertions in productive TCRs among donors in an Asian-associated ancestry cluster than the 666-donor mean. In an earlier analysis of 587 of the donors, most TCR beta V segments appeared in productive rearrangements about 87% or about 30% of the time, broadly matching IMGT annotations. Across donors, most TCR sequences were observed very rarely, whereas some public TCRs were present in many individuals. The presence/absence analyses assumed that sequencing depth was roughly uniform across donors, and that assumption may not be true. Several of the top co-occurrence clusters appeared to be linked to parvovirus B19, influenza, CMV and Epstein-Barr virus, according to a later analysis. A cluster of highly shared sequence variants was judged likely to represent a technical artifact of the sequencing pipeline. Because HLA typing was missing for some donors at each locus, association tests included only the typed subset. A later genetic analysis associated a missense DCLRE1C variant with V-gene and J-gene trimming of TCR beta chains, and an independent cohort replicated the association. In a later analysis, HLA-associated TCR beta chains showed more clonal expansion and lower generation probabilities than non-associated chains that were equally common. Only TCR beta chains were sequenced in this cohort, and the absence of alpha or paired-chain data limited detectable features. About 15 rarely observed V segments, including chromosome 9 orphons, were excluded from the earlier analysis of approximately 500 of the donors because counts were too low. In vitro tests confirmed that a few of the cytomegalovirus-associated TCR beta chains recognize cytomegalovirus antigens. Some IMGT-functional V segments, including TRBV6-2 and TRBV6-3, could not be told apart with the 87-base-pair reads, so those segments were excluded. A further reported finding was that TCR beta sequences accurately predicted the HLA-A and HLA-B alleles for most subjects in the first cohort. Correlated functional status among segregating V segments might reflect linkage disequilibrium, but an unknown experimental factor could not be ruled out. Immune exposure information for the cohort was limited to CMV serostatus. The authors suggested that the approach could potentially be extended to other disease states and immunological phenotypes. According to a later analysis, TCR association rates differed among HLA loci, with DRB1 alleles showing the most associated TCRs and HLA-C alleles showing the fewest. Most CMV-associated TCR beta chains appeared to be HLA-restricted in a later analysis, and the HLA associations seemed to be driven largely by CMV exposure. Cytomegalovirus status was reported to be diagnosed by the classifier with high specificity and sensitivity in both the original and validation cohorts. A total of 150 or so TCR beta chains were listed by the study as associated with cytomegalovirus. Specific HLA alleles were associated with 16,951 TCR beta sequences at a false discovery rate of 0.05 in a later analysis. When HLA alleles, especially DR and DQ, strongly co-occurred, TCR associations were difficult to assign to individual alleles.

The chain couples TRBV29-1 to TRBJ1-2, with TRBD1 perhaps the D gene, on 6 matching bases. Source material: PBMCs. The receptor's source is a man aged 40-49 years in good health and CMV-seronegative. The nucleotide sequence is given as TGCAGCGTTGAGGGACACCCAGTCTATGGCTACACCTTC. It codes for CSVEGHPVYGYTF.